This passage covers 27 T cell receptor beta chains from one sample sequenced in a study of a mutant IDH1 vaccine in newly diagnosed glioma. The antigens of these receptors remain unknown. Time point given: week 23, last vaccination. A 20-mer mutant IDH1 peptide at 300 ug was injected subcutaneously with topical imiquimod. Method: immunoSEQ multiplex PCR; TCRdb's copy keeps in-frame clones and lacks some. The sample lists approximately 50,000 clones; about 89% were seen once. This specimen was PBMCs, taken from a glioma patient whose treatment included an IDH1 peptide vaccine. These TCRs come from a man aged 35 to 55 with glioma.

V and J are TRBV19 and TRBJ1-3; the D gene is possibly TRBD1 (6 bases). The CDR3 loop spans 15 amino acids. CDR1 is LNHDA and CDR2 is SQIVND in the germline V gene (reference sequence). The germline V and J ends were trimmed by 6 bases and 0 bases, with 12 bases remaining between them. In DNA, the CDR3 is TGTGCCAGTAGGACAGGAGCCACCTCTGGAAACACCATATATTTT. It encodes CASRTGATSGNTIYF.

V is TRBV15 and J is TRBJ1-2; D is perhaps TRBD1 (6 bases). The CDR3 runs 12 residues. Germline V gives CDR1 LNHNV, CDR2 YYDKDF (reference sequence). Between the trimmed V and J ends, which lost 4 bases and 8 bases, there was a span of 11 bases. The DNA for the CDR3 is TGTGCCACCAGCAAGGGGGGGCGCGGCTACACCTTC. This codes for CATSKGGRGYTF.

V usage is TRBV14 and J usage is TRBJ2-7; 7 nucleotides align to TRBD2. Trimming took 2 bases from V and 7 from J; bases not matched to a gene: 5. Germline CDR1 and CDR2: SGHDN and FVKESK. CDR3 length: 13 residues. The CDR3 loop reads CASSQQPSGEQYF. The DNA of the CDR3 is TGTGCCAGCAGCCAACAGCCTAGCGGTGAGCAGTACTTC.

The J gene is TRBJ2-2, the V gene TRBV15; tentatively, D is TRBD1 or TRBD2 (6 bases each). The V and J ends lost 5 bases and 9 bases respectively, with 13 bases between them. The CDR3 is made up of 13 amino acids. Germline lookup yields CDR1 LNHNV and CDR2 YYDKDF (reference sequence). The CDR3 loop is CATSPRGPRELFF. The CDR3 coding sequence is TGTGCCACCAGCCCCCGGGGGCCCAGGGAGCTGTTTTTT.

The CDR3 DNA follows: TGTGCCAGCAGTGAATACCCACAGACCTACGAGCAGTACTTC. It encodes CASSEYPQTYEQYF. J is TRBJ2-7 and V is TRBV25-1, with unresolved D. In germline, CDR1 is MGHDK, CDR2 SYGVNS. The CDR3 covers 14 residues. V was cut by 0 bases and J by 2 bases, with 8 bases left in between.

CDR3 region: CASSPTGGYEQYF. CDR3 sequence (DNA): TGCGCCAGCAGCCCCACTGGGGGGTACGAGCAGTACTTC. The rearrangement links TRBV5-1 to TRBJ2-7; a weak D match, TRBD2 (6 bases). Trimming cost V 4 bases and J 4 bases, with 12 bases left between them. The CDR3 is made up of 13 amino acids. Germline assignment: CDR1 SGHRS and CDR2 YFSETQ.

This rearrangement joins TRBV29-1 to TRBJ2-7; 11 nucleotides match TRBD1. Trimming removed 7 bases from V and 2 bases from J; junction bases left unmatched: 4. Germline lookup yields CDR1 SQVTM and CDR2 ANQGSEA. CDR3 length: 13 amino acids. In nucleotides, the CDR3 is TGCAGCGCCGGGACAGGGGGGACCTACGAGCAGTACTTC. As protein: CSAGTGGTYEQYF.

J is TRBJ2-1 and V is TRBV4-3, with 8 bases aligning to TRBD2. Per the germline V gene, CDR1 is LGHNA and CDR2 is YSLEER. Trimming at V came to 1 base and at J to 4 bases, leaving 6 bases not matched to a gene. There are 16 residues in the CDR3. The CDR3 nucleotides read TGCGCCAGCAGCCAAGGCGGGGGGAGGCGGTACAATGAGCAGTTCTTC. It translates to CASSQGGGRRYNEQFF.

V is TRBV10-3 and J is TRBJ2-1; D unclear. The ends were cut back, 5 bases at V and 5 bases at J, with 16 bases in the middle. Germline V gene lookup returns CDR1 ENHRY and CDR2 SYGVKD. There are 15 residues in the CDR3. Here the CDR3 DNA reads TGTGCCATCAGTCTTGCAGGACCCGATGACAATGAGCAGTTCTTC. It encodes CAISLAGPDDNEQFF.

This clone came up a few times. This chain's CDR3 is CASSLLASSYNEQFF. The CDR3 DNA sequence: TGCGCCAGCAGCCTCTTAGCGAGCTCCTACAATGAGCAGTTCTTC. This sequence joins TRBV5-1 and TRBJ2-1; D is perhaps TRBD2 (5 bases). The germline V gene has CDR1 SGHRS and CDR2 YFSETQ. The length of the CDR3 is 15 residues. V was cut by 4 bases and J by 0 bases, with 11 bases left in between. Combining the CDR3 with reference TRBV5-1 and TRBJ2-1 gives the whole variable domain KAGVTQTPRYLIKTRGQQVTLSCSPISGHRSVSWYQQTPGQGLQFLFEYFSETQRNKGNFPGRFSGRQFSNSRSEMNVSTLELGDSALYLCASSLLASSYNEQFFGPGTRLTVL.

This clone was found a few times. V and J are TRBV4-2 and TRBJ2-1; D call uncertain. The germline V and J ends were trimmed by 1 base and 8 bases, with 18 bases remaining between them. The CDR3 totals 16 residues. CDR1 and CDR2 from the germline V gene are LGHNA and YNFKEQ. The CDR3 nucleotides are TGTGCCAGCAGCCAAGGGTCCCTCGACCTGGGCGATGAGCAGTTCTTC. This codes for CASSQGSLDLGDEQFF.

The CDR3 protein is CASSFPRYSNQPQHF. In DNA form, the CDR3 reads TGTGCCAGCAGTTTCCCCCGTTATAGCAATCAGCCCCAGCATTTT. The chain joins TRBV28 to TRBJ1-5; D is ambiguous. V was clipped by 3 bases and J by 0 bases, with 9 bases between them. CDR3 size: 15 residues. Germline V gene lookup returns CDR1 MDHEN and CDR2 SYDVKM. The full variable domain, in which reference TRBV28 and TRBJ1-5 provide the parts outside the CDR3, is DVKVTQSSRYLVKRTGEKVFLECVQDMDHENMFWYRQDPGLGLRLIYFSYDVKMKEKGDIPEGYSVSREKKERFSLILESASTNQTSMYLCASSFPRYSNQPQHFGDGTRLSIL.

The gene calls are TRBV18 and TRBJ2-1; D might be TRBD1 (6 bases). The CDR3 spans 16 residues. V lost 6 bases to trimming and J lost 6 bases, with 21 bases between them. The germline CDR1 and CDR2 sequences are KGHSH and LQKENI. CDR3 in DNA: TGTGCCAGCTCGCGAGATCAGGGGTCTTCACGCAATGAGCAGTTCTTC. Translation: CASSRDQGSSRNEQFF.

This chain uses TRBV2 with TRBJ2-1, with 14 bases aligning to TRBD2. Trimming cost V 8 bases and J 7 bases; bases outside gene matches: 10. Per the germline V gene, CDR1 is SNHLY and CDR2 is FYNNEI. The CDR3 loop spans 16 amino acids. CDR3 DNA: TGTGCCAGCGCAGGGCCGGGACTAGCGGGAGTAAATGAGCAGTTCTTC. Its translation: CASAGPGLAGVNEQFF.

CDR3 amino acids: CASSPGSGANVLTF. The CDR3 DNA sequence: TGTGCCAGCTCACCCGGCTCTGGGGCCAACGTCCTGACTTTC. The rearrangement joins TRBV18 to TRBJ2-6; D unclear. The CDR3 consists of 14 residues. V shed 3 bases and J shed 0 bases, with 3 bases lying between them. The V gene's germline CDR1 is KGHSH and CDR2 LQKENI.

This clone was found a few times. V gene TRBV18 combines with J gene TRBJ2-5; the D gene is possibly TRBD2 (5 bases). The CDR3 consists of 13 residues. Germline assignment: CDR1 KGHSH and CDR2 LQKENI. With 5 bases removed from V and 5 bases from J, the gap between germline ends came to 12 bases. CDR3 sequence (DNA): TGTGCCAGCTCATCACTTGGGGAGGAGACCCAGTACTTC. This translates into CASSSLGEETQYF.

V is TRBV6-1 and J is TRBJ1-3; no clear D gene. This CDR3 is 12 amino acids long. Trimming took 4 bases from V and 8 from J, leaving 9 bases between them. The germline gives CDR1 MNHNS, CDR2 SASEGT. The CDR3 region has the DNA TGTGCCAGCAGTGCCCTCCGGGACACCATATATTTT. Its protein product is CASSALRDTIYF.

Only one count was recorded for this clone. V gene TRBV5-4 combines with J gene TRBJ1-2; no firm D call. From germline, CDR1 is SGHNT and CDR2 YYREEE (reference sequence). The CDR3 loop spans 13 amino acids. Trimming pared 4 bases from V and 3 bases from J, leaving 10 bases between. The CDR3 DNA follows: TGTGCCAGCAGCCAGTCCTGGGACTATGGCTACACCTTC. This gives the protein CASSQSWDYGYTF.

This chain connects TRBV2 to TRBJ2-1; the D gene is possibly TRBD2 (6 bases). The length of the CDR3 is 14 residues. The V end lost 9 bases, the J end lost 4 bases, and 16 bases lay between the germline ends. Germline assignment: CDR1 SNHLY and CDR2 FYNNEI. This CDR3 reads CARTRGSGYNEQFF. The CDR3 coding sequence is TGTGCCAGGACCCGGGGTAGCGGATACAATGAGCAGTTCTTC.

This chain joins TRBV5-1 and TRBJ1-2; TRBD1 matches at 7 bases. This CDR3 comprises 14 residues. Germline CDR1 is SGHRS and CDR2 is YFSETQ. Trimming at V came to 0 bases and at J to 8 bases, leaving 7 bases not matched to a gene. CDR3 protein: CASSLAPGGRGYTF. The CDR3 region has the DNA TGCGCCAGCAGCTTGGCCCCAGGGGGTAGGGGCTACACCTTC.

The chain joins TRBV7-9 to TRBJ1-4; 8 bases are a match to TRBD1. Unmatched junction bases numbered 6, after V lost 4 bases and J lost 8 bases. The CDR3 loop spans 14 amino acids. Looked up from germline, CDR1 is SEHNR and CDR2 is FQNEAQ (reference sequence). CDR3 in amino acids: CASSSGQGWEKLFF. For the CDR3, the DNA is TGTGCCAGCAGCTCAGGACAGGGTTGGGAAAAACTGTTTTTT. Complete variable domain (other parts from reference TRBV7-9 and TRBJ1-4): DTGVSQNPRHKITKRGQNVTFRCDPISEHNRLYWYRQTLGQGPEFLTYFQNEAQLEKSRLLSDRFSAERPKGSFSTLEIQRTEQGDSAMYLCASSSGQGWEKLFFGSGTQLSVL.

This clone has a single count. The rearrangement uses TRBV7-2 and TRBJ2-7; D gene ambiguous. CDR3 length equals 15 residues. V was cut by 7 bases and J by 6 bases, with 22 bases left in between. The germline V gene encodes CDR1 SGHTA and CDR2 FQGNSA. CDR3 coding DNA: TGTGCCAGCAATCCGTCTCCAAGCGCTGCGGTCGAGCAGTACTTC. Amino acid sequence: CASNPSPSAAVEQYF.

The CDR3 DNA follows: TGTGCCAGCAACCTAGATACTACAGGTGAAGCTTTCTTT. Translated: CASNLDTTGEAFF. This chain links TRBV9 with TRBJ1-1; D is possibly TRBD1 (5 bases). Germline values: CDR1 SGDLS, CDR2 YYNGEE. The CDR3 runs to 13 residues. Trimming took 6 bases from V and 7 from J, leaving 16 bases between them. The full variable domain, in which reference TRBV9 and TRBJ1-1 provide the parts outside the CDR3, is DSGVTQTPKHLITATGQRVTLRCSPRSGDLSVYWYQQSLDQGLQFLIQYYNGEERAKGNILERFSAQQFPDLHSELNLSSLELGDSALYFCASNLDTTGEAFFGQGTRLTVV.

The chain recombines TRBV7-7 with TRBJ2-5; TRBD1 matches at 9 bases. The CDR3 contains 14 residues. J gave up 6 bases and V 5 bases, and 7 bases lay outside the gene matches. Germline assignment: CDR1 SSHAT and CDR2 FNYEAQ (reference sequence). The CDR3 protein is CASSPSGTGKTQYF. CDR3 DNA sequence: TGTGCCAGCAGCCCGTCCGGGACAGGGAAGACCCAGTACTTC. Based on the CDR3 plus reference TRBV7-7 and TRBJ2-5, the full variable domain is GAGVSQSPRYKVTKRGQDVTLRCDPISSHATLYWYQQALGQGPEFLTYFNYEAQPDKSGLPSDRFSAERPEGSISTLTIQRTEQRDSAMYRCASSPSGTGKTQYFGPGTRLLVL.

CDR3 in amino acids: CASASGLVDTDTQYF. CDR3 sequence (DNA): TGTGCCAGCGCATCGGGACTAGTCGATACGGATACGCAGTATTTT. The chain employs TRBV4-2 and TRBJ2-3; 8 bases match TRBD2. CDR3 length equals 15 residues. The germline gives CDR1 LGHNA, CDR2 YNFKEQ. With 8 bases clipped from V and 6 bases from J, the junction kept 13 bases outside the gene matches.

The chain carries TRBV5-5 and TRBJ1-1, with 12 bases identical to TRBD1. The CDR3 consists of 16 residues. V dropped 3 bases and J dropped 1; count of bases not matched to a gene: 4. In germline, CDR1 is SGHKS, CDR2 YYEKEE (reference sequence). The CDR3 is CASSSGTGGWNTEAFF. CDR3 DNA: TGTGCCAGCAGCTCCGGGACAGGGGGCTGGAACACTGAAGCTTTCTTT. The variable domain in full, with the rest retrieved from reference TRBV5-5 and TRBJ1-1, is DAGVTQSPTHLIKTRGQQVTLRCSPISGHKSVSWYQQVLGQGPQFIFQYYEKEERGRGNFPDRFSARQFPNYSSELNVNALLLGDSALYLCASSSGTGGWNTEAFFGQGTRLTVV.

The chain carries TRBV5-4 and TRBJ2-3, with TRBD2 identical over 9 bases. The CDR3 has 15 residues. V lost 0 bases to trimming and J lost 5 bases; unmatched junction nucleotides: 4. Germline V lookup: CDR1 SGHNT, CDR2 YYREEE (reference sequence). The CDR3 here is CASSLASSGIDTQYF. The CDR3 nucleotides read TGTGCCAGCAGCTTGGCCTCTAGCGGGATAGATACGCAGTATTTT.